This T cell receptor beta chain was captured in a study of shared T cell receptors in the human thymus. Assay: immunoSEQ multiplex PCR; the TCRdb copy retains only in-frame clones and omits some. The sample contains 550,000 to 800,000 clones, 80% to 90% of which appear only once. V lost 1 base and J lost 2, with 15 bases in between. The CDR3 loop spans 16 amino acids. Per germline, CDR1 LGHNA and CDR2 YNFKEQ. These records were also assigned to another study, of human thymus T cells. As that study records: Those donating were healthy Finnish infants in corrective surgery for congenital heart defects. Resections removed during corrective heart surgery provided the thymus tissue used. Related research examined unrelated individuals and reported that their thymic repertoires overlapped highly.

This chain joins TRBV4-2 and TRBJ2-7, with a weak D call TRBD2 (6 bases). The sequenced material came from thymocytes. This clonotype was sampled from a girl in the first two years of life with a congenital heart defect. CDR3: CASSQAGTRGPYEQYF. DNA of the CDR3: TGTGCCAGCAGCCAAGCTGGGACTCGTGGGCCCTACGAGCAGTACTTC.